Included here is one T cell receptor (beta chain) sequence, with context. Its antigen is not identified. Per germline, CDR1 SGHRS and CDR2 YFSETQ. The CDR3 runs to 13 residues. V was clipped by 3 bases and J by 4 bases; unmatched bases: 3. Assay used: immunoSEQ multiplex PCR; TCRdb lists only in-frame clones, some missing. The sample shows roughly 130,000 clones, about 88% of them seen only once. The data originate from a study of radiation and T cells in renal cell carcinoma. Whole-study results and caveats: Top tumor clonotypes rose in blood 2 weeks post-radiation, then contracted.

Indicated time point: blood 2 weeks post-SBRT. The treatment denotes: 15 Gy SBRT to primary tumor, nephrectomy 4 weeks later. The sequencing used blood, collected from a patient whose treatment included radiotherapy and nephrectomy. J is TRBJ2-5 and V is TRBV5-1; 7 nucleotides line up with TRBD1. The clonotype originates from a woman in her sixties or seventies with renal cell carcinoma. The CDR3 here is CASSSTGSETQYF. The CDR3 DNA sequence: TGCGCCAGCAGCTCGACAGGGTCAGAGACCCAGTACTTC.